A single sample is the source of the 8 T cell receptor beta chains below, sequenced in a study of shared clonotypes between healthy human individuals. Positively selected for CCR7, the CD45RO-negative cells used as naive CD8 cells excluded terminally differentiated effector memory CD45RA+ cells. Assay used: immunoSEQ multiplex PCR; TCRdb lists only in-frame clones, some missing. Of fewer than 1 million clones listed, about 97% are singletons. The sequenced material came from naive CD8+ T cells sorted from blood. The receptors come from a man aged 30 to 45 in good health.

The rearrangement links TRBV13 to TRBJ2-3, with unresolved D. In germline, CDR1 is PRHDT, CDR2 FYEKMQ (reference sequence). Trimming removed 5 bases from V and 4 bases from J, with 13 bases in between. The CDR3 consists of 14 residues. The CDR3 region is CASSLTSMADTQYF. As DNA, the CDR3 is TGTGCCAGCAGCCTAACCTCTATGGCAGATACGCAGTATTTT.

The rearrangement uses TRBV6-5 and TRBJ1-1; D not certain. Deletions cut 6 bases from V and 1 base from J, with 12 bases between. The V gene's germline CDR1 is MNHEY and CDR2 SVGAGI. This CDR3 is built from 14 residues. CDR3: CASSLKDWNTEAFF. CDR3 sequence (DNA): TGTGCCAGCAGCCTCAAGGACTGGAACACTGAAGCTTTCTTT.

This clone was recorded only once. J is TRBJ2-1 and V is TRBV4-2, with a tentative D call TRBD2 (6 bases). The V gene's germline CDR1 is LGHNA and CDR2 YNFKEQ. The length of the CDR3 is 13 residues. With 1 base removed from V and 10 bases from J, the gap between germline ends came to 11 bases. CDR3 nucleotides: TGTGCCAGCAGCCAAGCTTGGGGACTGGAGCAGTTCTTC. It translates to CASSQAWGLEQFF.

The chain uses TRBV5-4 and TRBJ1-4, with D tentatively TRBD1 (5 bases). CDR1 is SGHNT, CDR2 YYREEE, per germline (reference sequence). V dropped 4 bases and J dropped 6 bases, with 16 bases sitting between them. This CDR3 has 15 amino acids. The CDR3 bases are TGTGCCAGCAGCAACCAGGGTTCCGGTGATGAAAAACTGTTTTTT. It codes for CASSNQGSGDEKLFF.

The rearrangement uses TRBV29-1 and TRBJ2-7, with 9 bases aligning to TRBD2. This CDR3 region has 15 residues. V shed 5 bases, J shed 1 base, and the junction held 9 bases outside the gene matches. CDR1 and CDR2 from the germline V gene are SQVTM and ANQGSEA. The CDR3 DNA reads TGCAGCGTTCTGCTGGCGGGAGGGCCTTCCTACGAGCAGTACTTC. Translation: CSVLLAGGPSYEQYF.

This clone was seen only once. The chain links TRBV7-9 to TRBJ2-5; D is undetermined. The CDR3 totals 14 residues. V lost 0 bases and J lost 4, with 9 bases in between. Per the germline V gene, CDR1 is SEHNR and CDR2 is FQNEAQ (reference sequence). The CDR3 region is CASSLASLAETQYF. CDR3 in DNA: TGTGCCAGCAGCTTAGCGTCCCTTGCAGAGACCCAGTACTTC.

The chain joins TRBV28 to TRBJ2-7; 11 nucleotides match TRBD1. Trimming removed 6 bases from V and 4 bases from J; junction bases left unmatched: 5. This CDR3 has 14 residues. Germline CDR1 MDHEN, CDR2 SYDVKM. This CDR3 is CASRIRDRGYEQYF. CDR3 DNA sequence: TGTGCCAGCAGAATCCGGGACAGGGGGTACGAGCAGTACTTC.

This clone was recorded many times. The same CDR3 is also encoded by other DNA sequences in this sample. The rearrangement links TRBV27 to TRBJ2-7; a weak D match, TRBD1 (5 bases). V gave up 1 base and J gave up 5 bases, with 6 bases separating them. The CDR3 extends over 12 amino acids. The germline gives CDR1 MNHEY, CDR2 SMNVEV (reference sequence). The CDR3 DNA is TGTGCCAGCAGTTTATTAGGGGACGAGCAGTACTTC. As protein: CASSLLGDEQYF.